The T cell receptor (beta chain) under discussion was sequenced for a study of OX40 agonist ivuxolimab in advanced cancers. Study-wide results and limits: Averaged across samples, CD8+ T cells carried more expanded clones than CD4+ did.

This table comes from immunoSEQ multiplex PCR, and its TCRdb copy is limited to in-frame clones, with some not included. The data hold some 49,000 clones, with about 85% observed a single time. For this clone: Its target is not known.

This CDR3 is 15 amino acids long. V lost 4 bases, J lost 0 bases, and 12 bases lay in between. Per the germline V gene, CDR1 is SGHTA and CDR2 is FQGNSA. The sequences come from CD4+ or CD8+ T cells sorted from blood, collected in a trial of the OX40 agonist ivuxolimab. The clonotype comes from an adult with an advanced solid tumor such as melanoma, head and neck, liver or kidney cancer. The gene calls are TRBV7-2 and TRBJ1-1; weak D call: TRBD1 (5 bases). The CDR3 here is CASSSHRKMNTEAFF. The CDR3 DNA reads TGTGCCAGCAGCTCGCACAGGAAAATGAACACTGAAGCTTTCTTT. The whole variable domain, filled in from reference TRBV7-2 and TRBJ1-1, reads GAGVSQSPSNKVTEKGKDVELRCDPISGHTALYWYRQSLGQGLEFLIYFQGNSAPDKSGLPSDRFSAERTGGSVSTLTIQRTQQEDSAVYLCASSSHRKMNTEAFFGQGTRLTVV.